The following is a T cell receptor beta chain sequence with its context. Antigen specificity is unknown. Sequence at one end of the junction differs from germline and may be a read error. The data belong to a study of T-cell reconstitution after alpha-beta-depleted transplantation in children. Study conclusions and caveats: Counts and diversity of T cells one year after transplant came mostly from newly produced T cells.

CDR3 length: 16 amino acids. From germline, CDR1 is MNHEY and CDR2 SMNVEV (reference sequence). Preparation of the TCRbeta library was carried out with unique molecular identifiers. TCRdb analysed the PCR reads with MiXCR anew, one entry per CDR3 protein. The data show approximately 98,000 distinct CDR3 sequences, with 5% to 7% seen just once and 20% to 25% held by the top ten. The specimen comprised PBMCs, mostly from graft donor cells, sampled 360 days after TCRalphabeta/CD19-depleted stem cell transplant. This chain joins TRBV27 and TRBJ2-3, with TRBD2 identical over 14 bases. The origin of this receptor is a male patient aged 2 to 10 who had a stem cell transplant for acute lymphoblastic leukemia, so the T cells may come from the graft donor. The CDR3 loop reads CANSLFGLAGGNTQYF. In DNA, the CDR3 is TGTGCCAACAGTTTATTCGGACTAGCGGGAGGAAATACGCAGTATTTT.